This TCR beta chain was observed in a study of early T cells in non-severe SARS-CoV-2 infection (dated by TCRdb to the early 2020s). General notes on the study: Because TCR sequencing relied on bulk RNA taken from unsorted whole blood, pairing of alpha and beta chains was not possible. Findings and caveats that apply to the study as a whole: Matching against VDJdb was skewed toward anti-spike CD8 responses, likely underestimated virus-specific expansions, and missed private and CD4 specificities.

A case-control design nested within a healthcare worker cohort in London, UK, was used, with weekly nasopharyngeal swab PCR tests and blood sampling performed. Healthcare workers were enrolled in the week of the UK lockdown, from 23 to 31 March 2020, and were followed every week for up to about 15 weeks. Library preparation used 5' RACE. For sequencing, a NextSeq 500 was employed. To correct for sequencing error and PCR bias, the TCR library protocol tagged individual cDNA molecules with unique molecular identifiers. Both TCR alpha and beta chains were sequenced, and tight co-correlation was observed between alpha and beta sequence abundances in each sample. The paper's data handling went like this. Decombinator V4 was used to annotate TCR sequences for V gene, J gene and CDR3. TCRs were defined as expanded if a significant change between any two time points was detected under a Poisson model with p below 0.0001. TCR abundances were normalised to the total number of TCRs sequenced per sample and expressed as counts per million. A search of VDJdb, accessed on 1 November 2021, was run for TCRs annotated to CMV, EBV and SARS-CoV-2, with TCRs annotated for multiple antigens excluded. Through fastp at Q25 and MiXCR, TCRdb rebuilt clones from the public reads, retaining in-frame beta chains. Duplicate CDR3 protein sequences are folded into a single record with the most common DNA and genes. The V and J calls shown here were made by TCRdb, not taken from the authors' results. This sample holds roughly 80,000 distinct CDR3 sequences; 11% to 15% were observed only once. Around 3.3% of the sample is taken by the ten largest.

Only a few counts were recorded for this clonotype. There is no known antigen for this receptor. It has no much larger one-base neighbor in the sample; base qualities were not kept. This receptor was obtained from an adult who was a healthcare worker with PCR-confirmed SARS-CoV-2 infection or an uninfected control (not recorded which). Sequencing was done on a sample of whole blood.

The nucleotides read TGTGCCACCATACCAACGGGACAGCAAGAGACCCAGTACTTC. The resulting protein is CATIPTGQQETQYF. The rearrangement combines TRBV7-9 with TRBJ2-5, with 7 bases aligning to TRBD1. The germline V gene (reference sequence) sets CDR1 to SEHNR and CDR2 to FQNEAQ. The CDR3 covers 14 residues, taking in both the cysteine and the phenylalanine. The DNA shown is the 42-base CDR3, in frame from base 1. Ends trimmed: V by 10 bases, J by 2 bases; bases unmatched to a gene: 10. The variable domain in full, with residues beyond the CDR3 obtained from the reference TRBV7-9 and TRBJ2-5 genes, is DTGVSQNPRHKITKRGQNVTFRCDPISEHNRLYWYRQTLGQGPEFLTYFQNEAQLEKSRLLSDRFSAERPKGSFSTLEIQRTEQGDSAMYLCATIPTGQQETQYFGPGTRLLVL.